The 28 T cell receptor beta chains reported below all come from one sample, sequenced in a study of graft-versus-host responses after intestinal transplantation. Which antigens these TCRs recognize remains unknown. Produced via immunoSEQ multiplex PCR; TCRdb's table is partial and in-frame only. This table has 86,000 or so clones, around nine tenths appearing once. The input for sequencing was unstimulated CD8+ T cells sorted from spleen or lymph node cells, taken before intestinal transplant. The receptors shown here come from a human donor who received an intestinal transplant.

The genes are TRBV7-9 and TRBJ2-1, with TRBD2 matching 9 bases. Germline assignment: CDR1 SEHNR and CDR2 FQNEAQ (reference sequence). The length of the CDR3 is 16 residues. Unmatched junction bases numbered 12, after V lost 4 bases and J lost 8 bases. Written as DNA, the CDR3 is TGTGCCAGCAGCTCTCCGGGGGGCGGGAGGGTTGATGAGCAGTTCTTC. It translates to CASSSPGGGRVDEQFF.

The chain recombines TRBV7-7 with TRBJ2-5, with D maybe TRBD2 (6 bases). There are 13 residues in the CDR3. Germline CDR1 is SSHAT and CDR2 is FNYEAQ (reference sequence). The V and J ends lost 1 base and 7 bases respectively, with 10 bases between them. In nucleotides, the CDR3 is TGTGCCAGCAGCTTAGTGCGGGGCGCGACCCAGTACTTC. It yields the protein CASSLVRGATQYF.

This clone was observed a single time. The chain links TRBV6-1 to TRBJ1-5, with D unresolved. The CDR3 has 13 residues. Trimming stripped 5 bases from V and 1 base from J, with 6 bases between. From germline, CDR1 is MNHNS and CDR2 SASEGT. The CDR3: CASSPGSNQPQHF. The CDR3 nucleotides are TGTGCCAGCAGTCCGGGCAGCAATCAGCCCCAGCATTTT.

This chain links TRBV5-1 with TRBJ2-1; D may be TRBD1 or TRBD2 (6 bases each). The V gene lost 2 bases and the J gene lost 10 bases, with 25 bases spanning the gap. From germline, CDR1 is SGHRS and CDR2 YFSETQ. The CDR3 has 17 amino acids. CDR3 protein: CASSLTRGGQIGNEQFF. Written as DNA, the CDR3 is TGCGCCAGCAGCTTAACCCGAGGGGGGCAGATTGGGAACGAGCAGTTCTTC.

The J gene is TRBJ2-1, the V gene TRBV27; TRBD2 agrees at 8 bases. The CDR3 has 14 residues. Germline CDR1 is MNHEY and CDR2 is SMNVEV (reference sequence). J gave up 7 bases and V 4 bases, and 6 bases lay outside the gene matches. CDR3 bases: TGTGCCAGCAGTTACGGGGGGGCCGTTAATGAGCAGTTCTTC. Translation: CASSYGGAVNEQFF.

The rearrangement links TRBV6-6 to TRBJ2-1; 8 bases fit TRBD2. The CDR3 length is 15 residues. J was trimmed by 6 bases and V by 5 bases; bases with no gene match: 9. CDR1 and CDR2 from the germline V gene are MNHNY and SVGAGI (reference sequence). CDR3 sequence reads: CASSPGASGLNEQFF. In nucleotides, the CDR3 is TGTGCCAGCAGTCCTGGGGCTAGCGGGCTCAATGAGCAGTTCTTC.

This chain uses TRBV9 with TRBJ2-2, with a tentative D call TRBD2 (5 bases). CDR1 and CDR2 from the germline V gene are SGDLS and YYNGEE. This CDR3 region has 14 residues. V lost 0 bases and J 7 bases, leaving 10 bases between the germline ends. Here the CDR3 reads CASSVVGGGGELFF. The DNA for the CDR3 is TGTGCCAGCAGCGTAGTTGGAGGAGGCGGGGAGCTGTTTTTT.

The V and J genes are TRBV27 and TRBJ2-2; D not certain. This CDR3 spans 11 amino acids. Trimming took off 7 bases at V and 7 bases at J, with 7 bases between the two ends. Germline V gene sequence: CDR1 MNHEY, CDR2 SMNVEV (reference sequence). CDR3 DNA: TGTGCCAGCAACGGTGGCGGGGAGCTGTTTTTT. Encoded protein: CASNGGGELFF.

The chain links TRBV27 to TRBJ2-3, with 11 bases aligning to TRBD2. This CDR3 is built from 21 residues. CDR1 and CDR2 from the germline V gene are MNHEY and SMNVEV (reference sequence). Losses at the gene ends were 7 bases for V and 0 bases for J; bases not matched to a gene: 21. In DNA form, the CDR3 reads TGTGCCAGCATCAGAGGGACTAGCGGTACGGCCGAGGTAAATAGCACAGATACGCAGTATTTT. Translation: CASIRGTSGTAEVNSTDTQYF.

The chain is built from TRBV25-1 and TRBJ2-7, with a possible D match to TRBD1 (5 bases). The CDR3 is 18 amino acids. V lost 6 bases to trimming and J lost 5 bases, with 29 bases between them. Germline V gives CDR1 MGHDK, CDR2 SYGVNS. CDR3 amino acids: CASSGNIAGQGPRDEQYF. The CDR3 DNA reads TGTGCCAGCAGCGGAAACATTGCAGGGCAGGGCCCCCGGGACGAGCAGTACTTC.

CDR3 residues: CASSRRTGGTEAFF. The CDR3, as DNA: TGTGCCAGCAGCCGTAGAACAGGGGGCACTGAAGCTTTCTTT. The J gene is TRBJ1-1, the V gene TRBV6-6; 8 nucleotides agree with TRBD1. After removal of 6 bases from V and 4 bases from J, the junction contained 7 bases not matched to a gene. Germline V gives CDR1 MNHNY, CDR2 SVGAGI (reference sequence). This CDR3 region has 14 residues.

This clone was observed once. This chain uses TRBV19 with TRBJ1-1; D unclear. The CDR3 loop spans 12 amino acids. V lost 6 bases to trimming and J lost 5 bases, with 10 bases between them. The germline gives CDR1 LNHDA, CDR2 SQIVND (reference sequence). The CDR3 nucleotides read TGTGCCAGTAGAAGTGGAGGGACTGAAGCTTTCTTT. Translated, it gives CASRSGGTEAFF.

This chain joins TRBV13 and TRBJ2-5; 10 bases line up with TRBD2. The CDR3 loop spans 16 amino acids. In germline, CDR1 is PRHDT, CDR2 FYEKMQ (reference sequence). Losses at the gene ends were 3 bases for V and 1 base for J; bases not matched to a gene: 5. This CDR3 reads CASSFKGLAVQETQYF. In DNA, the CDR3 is TGTGCCAGCAGCTTTAAAGGACTAGCGGTCCAAGAGACCCAGTACTTC.

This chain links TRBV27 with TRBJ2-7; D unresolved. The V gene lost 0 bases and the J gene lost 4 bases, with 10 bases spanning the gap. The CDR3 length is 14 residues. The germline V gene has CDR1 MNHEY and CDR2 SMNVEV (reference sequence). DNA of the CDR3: TGTGCCAGCAGTTTATCGATAATGGCTTACGAGCAGTACTTC. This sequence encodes CASSLSIMAYEQYF.

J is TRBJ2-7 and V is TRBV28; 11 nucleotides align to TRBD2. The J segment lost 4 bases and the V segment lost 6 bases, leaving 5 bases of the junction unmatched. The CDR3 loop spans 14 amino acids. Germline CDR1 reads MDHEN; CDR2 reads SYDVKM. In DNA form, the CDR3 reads TGTGCCAGCAGCTCGGGACTAGCGGAATACGAGCAGTACTTC. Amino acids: CASSSGLAEYEQYF.

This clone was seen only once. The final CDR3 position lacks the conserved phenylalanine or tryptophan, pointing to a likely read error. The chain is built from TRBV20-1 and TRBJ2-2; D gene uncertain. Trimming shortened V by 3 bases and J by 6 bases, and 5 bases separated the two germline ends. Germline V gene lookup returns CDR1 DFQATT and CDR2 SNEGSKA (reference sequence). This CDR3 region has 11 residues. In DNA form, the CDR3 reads TGCAGTGCTAGTTTTTCCGGGGAGCTGTTTTCT. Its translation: CSASFSGELFS.

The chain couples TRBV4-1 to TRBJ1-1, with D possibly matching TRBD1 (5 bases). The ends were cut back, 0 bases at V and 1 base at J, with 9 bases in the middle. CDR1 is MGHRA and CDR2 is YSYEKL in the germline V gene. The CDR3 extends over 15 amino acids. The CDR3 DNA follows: TGCGCCAGCAGCCAAGATGGGGGAAGGAACACTGAAGCTTTCTTT. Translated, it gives CASSQDGGRNTEAFF.

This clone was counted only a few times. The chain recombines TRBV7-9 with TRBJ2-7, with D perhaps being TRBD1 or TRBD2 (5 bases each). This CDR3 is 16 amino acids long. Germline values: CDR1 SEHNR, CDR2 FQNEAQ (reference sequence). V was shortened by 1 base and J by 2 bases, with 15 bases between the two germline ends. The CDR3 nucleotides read TGTGCCAGCAGCTTAGATGGGGCGGGCACTACCTACGAGCAGTACTTC. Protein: CASSLDGAGTTYEQYF.

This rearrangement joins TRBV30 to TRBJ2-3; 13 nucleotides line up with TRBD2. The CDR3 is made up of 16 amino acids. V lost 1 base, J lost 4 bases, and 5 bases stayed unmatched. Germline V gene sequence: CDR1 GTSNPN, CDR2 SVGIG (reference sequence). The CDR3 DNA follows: TGTGCCTGGAGTGACCGACTAGCGGGAGGCCCAGATACGCAGTATTTT. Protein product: CAWSDRLAGGPDTQYF. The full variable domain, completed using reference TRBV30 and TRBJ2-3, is SQTIHQWPATLVQPVGSPLSLECTVEGTSNPNLYWYRQAAGRGLQLLFYSVGIGQISSEVPQNLSASRPQDRQFILSSKKLLLSDSGFYLCAWSDRLAGGPDTQYFGPGTRLTVL.

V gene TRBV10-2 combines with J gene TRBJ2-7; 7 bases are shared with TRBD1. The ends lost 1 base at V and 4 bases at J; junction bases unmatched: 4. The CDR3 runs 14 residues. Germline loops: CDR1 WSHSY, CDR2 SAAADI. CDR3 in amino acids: CASSEYGTEYEQYF. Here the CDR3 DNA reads TGCGCCAGCAGTGAGTATGGGACAGAATACGAGCAGTACTTC.

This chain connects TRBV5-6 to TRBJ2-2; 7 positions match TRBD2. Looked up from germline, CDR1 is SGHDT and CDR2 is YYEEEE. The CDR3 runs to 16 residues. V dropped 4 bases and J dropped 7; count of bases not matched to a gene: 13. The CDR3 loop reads CASSTPGGRVYGELFF. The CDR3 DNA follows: TGTGCCAGCAGCACCCCGGGCGGGAGAGTATACGGGGAGCTGTTTTTT. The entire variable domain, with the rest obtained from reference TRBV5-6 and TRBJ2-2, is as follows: DAGVTQSPTHLIKTRGQQVTLRCSPKSGHDTVSWYQQALGQGPQFIFQYYEEEERQRGNFPDRFSGHQFPNYSSELNVNALLLGDSALYLCASSTPGGRVYGELFFGEGSRLTVL.

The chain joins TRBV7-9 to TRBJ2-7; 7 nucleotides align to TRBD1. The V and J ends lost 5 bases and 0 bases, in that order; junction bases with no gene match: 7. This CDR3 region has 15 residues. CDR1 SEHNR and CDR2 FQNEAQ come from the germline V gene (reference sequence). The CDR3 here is CASSPVGQDSYEQYF. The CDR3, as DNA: TGTGCCAGCAGCCCCGTAGGACAGGACTCCTACGAGCAGTACTTC.

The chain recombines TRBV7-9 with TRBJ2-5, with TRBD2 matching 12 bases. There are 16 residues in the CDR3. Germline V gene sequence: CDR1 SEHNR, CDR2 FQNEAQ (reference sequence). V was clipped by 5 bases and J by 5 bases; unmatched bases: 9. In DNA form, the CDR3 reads TGTGCCAGCAGCCAAGGATCTAGCGGGGGGGCGGAGACCCAGTACTTC. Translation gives CASSQGSSGGAETQYF.

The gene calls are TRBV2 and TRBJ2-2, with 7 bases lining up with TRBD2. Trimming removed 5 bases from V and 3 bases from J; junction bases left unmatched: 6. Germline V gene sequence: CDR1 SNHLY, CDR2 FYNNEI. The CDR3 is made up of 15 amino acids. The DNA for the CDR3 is TGTGCCAGCAGTAGCGGGATAGGTTACACCGGGGAGCTGTTTTTT. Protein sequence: CASSSGIGYTGELFF. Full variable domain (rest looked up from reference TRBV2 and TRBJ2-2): EPEVTQTPSHQVTQMGQEVILRCVPISNHLYFYWYRQILGQKVEFLVSFYNNEISEKSEIFDDQFSVERPDGSNFTLKIRSTKLEDSAMYFCASSSGIGYTGELFFGEGSRLTVL.

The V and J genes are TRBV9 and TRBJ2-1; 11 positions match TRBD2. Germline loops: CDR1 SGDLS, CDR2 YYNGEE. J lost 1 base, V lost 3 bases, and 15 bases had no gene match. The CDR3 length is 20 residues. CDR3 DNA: TGTGCCAGCAGCGACGAGGGACTAGCGGAAGGGGGGTCATCCTACAATGAGCAGTTCTTC. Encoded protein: CASSDEGLAEGGSSYNEQFF. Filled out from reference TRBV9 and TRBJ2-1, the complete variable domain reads DSGVTQTPKHLITATGQRVTLRCSPRSGDLSVYWYQQSLDQGLQFLIQYYNGEERAKGNILERFSAQQFPDLHSELNLSSLELGDSALYFCASSDEGLAEGGSSYNEQFFGPGTRLTVL.

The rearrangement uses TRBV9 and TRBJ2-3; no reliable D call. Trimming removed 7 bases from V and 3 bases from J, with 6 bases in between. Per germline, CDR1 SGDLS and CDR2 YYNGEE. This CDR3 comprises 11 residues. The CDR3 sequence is CASGKTDTQYF. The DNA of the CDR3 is TGTGCCAGCGGGAAGACAGATACGCAGTATTTT.

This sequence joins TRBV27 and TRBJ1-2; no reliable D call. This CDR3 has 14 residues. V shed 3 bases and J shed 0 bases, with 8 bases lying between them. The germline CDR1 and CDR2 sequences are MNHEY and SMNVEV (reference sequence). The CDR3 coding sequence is TGTGCCAGCAGTTTTAACGGAGCTAACTATGGCTACACCTTC. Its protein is CASSFNGANYGYTF.

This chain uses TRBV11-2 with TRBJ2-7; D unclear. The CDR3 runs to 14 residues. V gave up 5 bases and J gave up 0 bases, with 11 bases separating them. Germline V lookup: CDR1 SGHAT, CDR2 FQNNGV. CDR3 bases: TGTGCCAGCAGCCCCGTGGTCGGCTCCTACGAGCAGTACTTC. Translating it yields CASSPVVGSYEQYF. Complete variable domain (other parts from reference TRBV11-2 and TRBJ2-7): EAGVAQSPRYKIIEKRQSVAFWCNPISGHATLYWYQQILGQGPKLLIQFQNNGVVDDSQLPKDRFSAERLKGVDSTLKIQPAKLEDSAVYLCASSPVVGSYEQYFGPGTRLTVT.